This is a list of T cell receptor beta chains from one sample in a study of cytomegalovirus exposure and HLA in healthy donors. This table comes from immunoSEQ multiplex PCR, and its TCRdb copy is limited to in-frame clones, with some not included. Of some 130,000 clones listed, roughly three quarters were seen once; the top ten hold roughly 1%. The sequenced material came from PBMCs. All receptors come from a woman aged 60-75 years in good health and CMV-seronegative. The CDR3 runs from the conserved cysteine through the conserved F or W. D genes are given only for firm matches. The size field is filled for only some rows; it gives once, few, many or a size class.

clone_size	d_call	j_call	v_call	cdr3_length	cdr3_nt	cdr3_aa
NA	TRBD1	TRBJ2-3	TRBV5-1	12	TGCGCCACCGTGGGGACAGACGGTACGCAGTATTTT	CATVGTDGTQYF
NA	TRBD1	TRBJ1-2	TRBV5-4	15	TGTGCCAGCAGCTCGCCGGGACAGGGGAGCTATGGCTACACCTTC	CASSSPGQGSYGYTF
NA	NA	TRBJ2-5	TRBV21-1	19	TGTGCCAGCAGCAAAGATTCGTGGTTGGACAGGGCCATCCAAGAGACCCAGTACTTC	CASSKDSWLDRAIQETQYF
once	NA	TRBJ1-2	TRBV2	15	TGTGCCAGCAGTGAAGCGCTTCGACAGGCCCCTGGCTACACCTTC	CASSEALRQAPGYTF
NA	NA	TRBJ1-6	TRBV19	12	TGTGCCAGTAGTATGGGGCGCGACACCCTCCACTTT	CASSMGRDTLHF
few	TRBD1	TRBJ1-5	TRBV10-3	14	TGTGCCACTTCTGACAGGGGCGGCAATCAGCCCCAGCATTTT	CATSDRGGNQPQHF
NA	NA	TRBJ1-2	TRBV28	10	TGTGCCACCTCCCAAGAGGTGGTGGACTTC	CATSQEVVDF
NA	NA	TRBJ2-5	TRBV4-2	15	TGTGCCAGCAGCCAAGGACAGGGGAGGGAAGAGACCCAGTACTTC	CASSQGQGREETQYF
NA	TRBD1	TRBJ2-7	TRBV18	16	TGTGCCAGCTCACCACGGGGGACAGGGGGCGCCTACGAGCAGTACTTC	CASSPRGTGGAYEQYF
NA	NA	TRBJ1-2	TRBV5-6	16	TGTGCCAGCAGCTCCGGGATTATCAACCCATCCGGTGGCTACACCTTC	CASSSGIINPSGGYTF
NA	TRBD1	TRBJ1-5	TRBV4-1	17	TGCGCCAGCAGCCAAGTTGGGGCCAGGGGGTTACCCCAGCCCCAGCATTTT	CASSQVGARGLPQPQHF